This T cell receptor (beta chain) stems from a study of T cell changes during pregnancy in multiple sclerosis. This clone was observed once. Here immunoSEQ multiplex PCR was the method, and the copy in TCRdb shows in-frame clones only, minus some. The sample lists fewer than 60,000 clones; around 90% were seen once. The origin of this receptor is a female donor in good health, enrolled as a control in a pregnancy study. The sample was peripheral blood, taken after pregnancy.

CDR3 residues: CASSLSGSQPQHF. The CDR3 bases are TGTGCCAGCAGCCTAAGCGGATCTCAGCCCCAGCATTTT. The chain couples TRBV28 to TRBJ1-5; no firm D call. The CDR3 extends over 13 amino acids. Germline lookup yields CDR1 MDHEN and CDR2 SYDVKM. V was trimmed by 6 bases and J by 6 bases, leaving 12 bases between them.